The rows below give T cell receptor beta chains drawn from one sample of a study of cytomegalovirus exposure and HLA in healthy donors. Using immunoSEQ multiplex PCR, the repertoire was profiled, and TCRdb retains in-frame clones only, with some absent. Among about 160,000 clones listed, approximately 80% were seen once. The sequenced material came from PBMCs. All receptors come from a man aged 25 to 40 in good health and CMV-seronegative. Each CDR3 is given with its conserved first and last residue.

>TRBV11-3|TRBJ2-1
CASSLGGQRGNEQFF
>TRBV28|TRBJ2-2
CASSLATGLNTGELFF
>TRBV7-2|TRBJ2-7
CASSLARDSENSYEQYF
>TRBV2|TRBJ2-3
CASSVEAREGDTQYF
>TRBV11-2|TRBJ2-7
CASSLFRLNEQYF
>TRBV11-3|TRBJ2-5
CASSLGSTSGEETQYF
>TRBV4-1|TRBJ1-5
CASSRQGSEQPQHF
>TRBV19|TRBJ2-2
CASSTVVFPGQGPTGELFF
>TRBV29-1|TRBJ2-5
CSVARDRQETQYF
>TRBV7-8|TRBJ2-1
CASSLRGREADEQFF
>TRBV18|TRBJ1-4
CASSPDGTTSLTEKLFF
>TRBV28|TRBJ1-1
CASSPPQGLNTEAFF
>TRBV30|TRBJ1-6
CAWSVQRSPLHF
>TRBV19|TRBJ2-7
CASSIRTRSYEQYF
>TRBV7-8|TRBJ1-1
CASSRSNRGEEAFF
>TRBV5-1|TRBJ2-6
CAASGGGTSGANVLTF
>TRBV30|TRBJ2-1
CAWSVGVAVGINEQFF